The entry that follows covers one TCR beta chain sequence. Its antigen is still unknown. The record originates from a study of CD4 T cells in relation to SARS-CoV-2 and coronaviruses. Across the study: PBMCs were cultured with antigen for roughly nine days before TCR beta sequencing.

The CDR3 loop spans 17 amino acids. The unexposed donors gave CD4+ T cells in 2011-2018, prior to COVID-19. Isolation of CD4+ T cells took place after about 9 days in culture. Testing used SARS-CoV-2 S/N and four cold-coronavirus spikes on unexposed-donor CD4+ T cells, cells permitting. Measured with immunoSEQ multiplex PCR; TCRdb has only the in-frame clones, and not every one. The table lists tens of thousands of clones, 75% of them singletons. V is TRBV21-1 and J is TRBJ1-3. TRBV21-1 constitutes a pseudogene. This receptor was taken from a human donor in good health. The sequencing sample was made of CD4+ T cells from PBMCs, cultured in vitro. This chain's CDR3 is CASSKAGSNDSGNTIYF. In DNA form, the CDR3 reads TGTGCCAGCAGCAAAGCCGGGAGTAACGACTCTGGAAACACCATATATTTT.